This T cell receptor (beta chain) was found in a study of shared clonotypes between healthy human individuals. Generated by immunoSEQ multiplex PCR, the TCRdb table keeps only in-frame clones and is missing some. The sample lists about 580,000 clones; 95% to 98% were seen once. CD45RO-negative CD8 cells positively selected for CCR7 made up the naive population, which excluded terminally differentiated effector memory CD45RA+ cells. Germline V gene lookup returns CDR1 SGHVS and CDR2 FNYEAQ. The V and J ends lost 4 bases and 0 bases, in that order; junction bases with no gene match: 4. CDR3 size: 15 residues.

This clonotype was obtained from a man aged 25 to 40 in good health. The chain couples TRBV7-6 to TRBJ2-3; 7 nucleotides match TRBD1. Sequencing input: naive CD8+ T cells sorted from blood. The CDR3: CASSWTGTSTDTQYF. CDR3 DNA: TGTGCCAGCAGCTGGACAGGAACTAGCACAGATACGCAGTATTTT.